The rows below give T cell receptor beta chains drawn from one sample of a study of OX40 agonist ivuxolimab in advanced cancers. Profiling relied on immunoSEQ multiplex PCR, and the TCRdb table lists in-frame clones only, not all of them. The sample yields about 61,000 clones, roughly 85% seen once. Sequenced material: CD4+ or CD8+ T cells sorted from blood, taken in a trial of the OX40 agonist ivuxolimab. These receptors all come from an adult with an advanced solid tumor such as melanoma, head and neck, liver or kidney cancer. Each CDR3 is given with its conserved first and last residue. The D gene is left open where the match is weak. Expanded clones get a size class; other rows say once, few or many, or leave the size out.

v_call	j_call	d_call	clone_size	cdr3_nt	cdr3_aa
TRBV19	TRBJ1-2	TRBD1	few	TGTGCCAGTAGTATGGGGGGACAGGCCTTCTACACCTTC	CASSMGGQAFYTF
TRBV6-4	TRBJ2-5	TRBD1	-	TGTGCCAGCAGGCAAAGACAGGGGCGACGGTGGACCCAGTACTTC	CASRQRQGRRWTQYF
TRBV27	TRBJ2-7	TRBD1	few	TGTGCCAGCAGTCGTACCCAAGGGACAGGGAATCTTGAGCAGTACTTC	CASSRTQGTGNLEQYF
TRBV11-2	TRBJ1-2	-	once	TGTGCCAGCAGCCCATACCGGGACGGCTCGGGAGGCTACACCTTC	CASSPYRDGSGGYTF
TRBV7-2	TRBJ1-2	-	-	TGTGCCAGCAGCTTAGGGGGGACTAACTATGGCTACACCTTC	CASSLGGTNYGYTF
TRBV29-1	TRBJ2-5	TRBD1	-	TGCAGCGTAGCCAAAACAGGGGGGAGCGAGACCCAGTACTTC	CSVAKTGGSETQYF
TRBV9	TRBJ2-7	TRBD2	-	TGTGCCAGCAGCCCCCGTGCGGCGGGAGGCTACGAGCAGTACTTC	CASSPRAAGGYEQYF
TRBV7-8	TRBJ2-1	TRBD2	-	TGTGCCAGCAACTCCGGGACTAGCGGGAGGTCGGCTCGGAATGAGCAGTTCTTC	CASNSGTSGRSARNEQFF
TRBV6-1	TRBJ1-1	-	-	TGTGCCAGCAGTGAAGCGAGGGCGGATGAAGCTTTCTTT	CASSEARADEAFF
TRBV7-9	TRBJ1-5	-	-	TGTGCCAGCAGCTTAGAGGATGATCAGCCCCAGCATTTT	CASSLEDDQPQHF
TRBV29-1	TRBJ2-7	-	-	TGCAGCGTTGAAGATAGGTCTTTGCAGTACTTC	CSVEDRSLQYF
TRBV18	TRBJ2-7	-	-	TGTGCCAGCTCACCGGGAGGGGGCGGCTACGAGCAGTACTTC	CASSPGGGGYEQYF
TRBV6-1	TRBJ1-5	TRBD1	-	TGTGCCAGCAGGACAGGGAGAGGCAATCAGCCCCAGCATTTT	CASRTGRGNQPQHF
TRBV18	TRBJ2-5	-	-	TGTGCCAGCTCACTCCCCGGGAGCAAAGAGACCCAGTACTTC	CASSLPGSKETQYF
TRBV7-8	TRBJ2-1	-	-	TGTGCCAGCAGCTTAGACTTGGGCAATGAGCAGTTCTTC	CASSLDLGNEQFF
TRBV30	TRBJ1-2	-	-	TGTGCCTGGACACCGACCGAGAACTATGGCTACACCTTC	CAWTPTENYGYTF
TRBV6-5	TRBJ2-7	-	few	TGTGCCAGCAGTGCACTCACCTACGAGCAGTACTTC	CASSALTYEQYF
TRBV5-4	TRBJ1-1	-	-	TGTGCCAGCAGCTTCGGGGGACCGATGAACACTGAAGCTTTCTTT	CASSFGGPMNTEAFF
TRBV4-2	TRBJ2-7	TRBD2	-	TGTGCCAGCAGCCAAGAAACTAGCGGGAGTTTCAGGGGGCACGAGCAGTACTTC	CASSQETSGSFRGHEQYF
TRBV11-3	TRBJ2-1	-	once	TGTGCCAGCAGCTCTCTCCTCACAGGGAACAATGAGCAGTTCTTC	CASSSLLTGNNEQFF
TRBV19	TRBJ2-2	-	-	TGTGCCAGTAGTATAGATCGTAACGGGGAGCTGTTTTTT	CASSIDRNGELFF
TRBV11-2	TRBJ2-7	-	-	TGTGCCAGCAGCCGGGCGGGGGCTAGTAGTGGGCAGTACTTC	CASSRAGASSGQYF
TRBV5-1	TRBJ1-1	TRBD1	-	TGCGCCAGCACCATTGGGAGGGACAGGGAAGCTTTCTTT	CASTIGRDREAFF
TRBV28	TRBJ1-1	-	few	TGTGCCAGCATCGCCGAGGGGGGTCCAAACACTGAAGCTTTCTTT	CASIAEGGPNTEAFF
TRBV9	TRBJ1-5	-	-	TGTGCCAGCAGCGTAGTTTTATTTGTTCTCTCGGGCCTTCCCCGCAATCAGCCCCAGCATTTT	CASSVVLFVLSGLPRNQPQHF
TRBV5-1	TRBJ2-1	-	-	TGCGCCAGCAGCCGACAGTACAATGAGCAGTTCTTC	CASSRQYNEQFF
TRBV27	TRBJ2-7	-	-	TGTGCCAGCAGTCCTCCCTCTAGGGGGAGCTACGAGCAGTACTTC	CASSPPSRGSYEQYF
TRBV5-6	TRBJ1-1	-	-	TGTGCCAGCAGCTTCCTCAGGACTGAAGCTTTCTTT	CASSFLRTEAFF
TRBV7-2	TRBJ2-1	-	-	TGTGCCAGCAGCTTAGCCCCGCAGGGCAATGAGCAGTTCTTC	CASSLAPQGNEQFF
TRBV10-2	TRBJ1-5	-	-	TGCGCCAGCAGCCGGGGCCATCAGCCCCAGCATTTT	CASSRGHQPQHF
TRBV29-1	TRBJ2-2	TRBD1	few	TGCAGCGTTGTGGGACAGGGTACCGGGGAGCTGTTTTTT	CSVVGQGTGELFF
TRBV9	TRBJ2-7	-	-	TGTGCCAGCAGCCGGACAGACCAGGATGAGCAGTACTTC	CASSRTDQDEQYF
TRBV7-9	TRBJ1-2	-	-	TGTGCCAGCAGCTTACCCGAGGCGGATGGCTACACCTTC	CASSLPEADGYTF
TRBV6-5	TRBJ2-2	-	-	TGTGCCAGCCGCCCGACGGGGGAGAACACCGGGGAGCTGTTTTTT	CASRPTGENTGELFF
TRBV28	TRBJ2-7	-	-	TGTGCCAGCCTTAGTAGGGGGGGGCCCGCCTACGAGCAGTACTTC	CASLSRGGPAYEQYF